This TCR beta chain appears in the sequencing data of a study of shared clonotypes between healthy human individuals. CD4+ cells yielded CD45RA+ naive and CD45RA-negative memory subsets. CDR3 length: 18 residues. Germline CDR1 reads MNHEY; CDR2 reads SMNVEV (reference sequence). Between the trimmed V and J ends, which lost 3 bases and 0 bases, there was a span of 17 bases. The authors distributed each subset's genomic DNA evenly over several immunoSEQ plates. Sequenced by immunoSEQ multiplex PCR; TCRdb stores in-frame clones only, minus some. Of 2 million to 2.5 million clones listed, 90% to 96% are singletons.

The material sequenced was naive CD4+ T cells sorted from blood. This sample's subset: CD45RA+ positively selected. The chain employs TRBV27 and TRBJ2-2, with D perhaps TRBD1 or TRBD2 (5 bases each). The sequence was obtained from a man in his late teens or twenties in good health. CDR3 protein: CASSFHRGTGSNTGELFF. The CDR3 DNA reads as TGTGCCAGCAGTTTCCATAGGGGAACGGGATCGAACACCGGGGAGCTGTTTTTT.